This T cell receptor (beta chain) was sequenced in a study of blood T cell repertoires in COVID-19. Background on the study: Acute-phase and convalescent COVID-19 samples originated in the United States, Italy and Spain. Nucleic acid was either cDNA or gDNA, and it came from T cells, B-cell-depleted T cells, or PBMCs.

Unmatched junction bases numbered 4, after V lost 2 bases and J lost 5 bases. This CDR3 has 15 amino acids. In germline, CDR1 is SGHKS, CDR2 YYEKEE (reference sequence). In the authors' workflow: Amplifying reference gene primers gave estimates of nucleated cell counts. TCRdb keeps only in-frame clones here, not all; method: immunoSEQ multiplex PCR. V and J calls and clone size are those listed in that table; D and trimming were worked out from the DNA. The profile shows around 20,000 clones, about 91% of them singletons. The sequence derives from a man in his 70s with active COVID-19. The rearrangement joins TRBV5-5 to TRBJ2-2; 9 bases map to TRBD1. The sequenced sample was peripheral blood. CDR3 bases: TGTGCCAGCAGCTTAGGGACAGGGCTAACCGGGGAGCTGTTTTTT. It yields the protein CASSLGTGLTGELFF.